The clone carrying this TCR beta chain showed up just a few times. A TCRbeta library incorporating unique molecular identifiers was prepared. TCRdb reprocessed the PCR reads with MiXCR, giving one entry per CDR3 protein. The data show over 400,000 distinct CDR3 sequences, around 13% seen once. The sample is drawn from a study of T-cell reconstitution after alpha-beta-depleted transplantation in children. Trimming removed 1 base at V and 10 bases at J, with 5 bases between. Germline values: CDR1 LGHDT, CDR2 YNNKEL (reference sequence). The CDR3 sequence is 11 residues long. The source is a human donor who donated a stem cell graft to a child with combined immunodeficiency. This rearrangement joins TRBV3-1 to TRBJ2-4; D is unclear. This specimen was PBMCs from the stem cell graft donor, taken from the stem cell graft. CDR3 sequence reads: CASSQGSIQYF. The CDR3 DNA reads as TGTGCCAGCAGCCAAGGATCGATTCAGTACTTC.